These 11 T cell receptor beta chains originate from one sample sequenced in a study of blood T cell repertoires in COVID-19 (TCRdb year 2020). Library preparation used the immunoSEQ multiplex PCR assay. Imported from immuneACCESS, the table was reduced by TCRdb to in-frame sequences with V and J called. These copies leave out some clones; in studies compared against another copy, an unresolved V gene accounts for under half, and the cause of the remainder is not known. Present in this sample are roughly 670,000 clones, 80% to 90% of which were seen just once. Around 0.3% of the sample comes from the top ten. Sequenced material: peripheral blood. The receptors originated from a woman aged 18-35 years with acute or convalescent COVID-19.

The sample holds a few counts of this clone. J is TRBJ2-7 and V is TRBV5-6, with 7 bases identical to TRBD1. Losses at the gene ends were 5 bases for V and 0 bases for J; bases not matched to a gene: 11. CDR3 length equals 16 residues. The germline V gene encodes CDR1 SGHDT and CDR2 YYEEEE. CDR3 nucleotides: TGTGCCAGCAGTCTAGGGACAGCCTTTCTCTCCTACGAGCAGTACTTC. Translating it yields CASSLGTAFLSYEQYF.

The genes are TRBV9 and TRBJ2-2; possible D gene TRBD2, 6 bases. V was trimmed by 4 bases and J by 3 bases, leaving 13 bases between them. Germline V gene lookup returns CDR1 SGDLS and CDR2 YYNGEE. The CDR3 length is 15 residues. The chain's CDR3 is CASSSLGGHTGELFF. CDR3 nucleotide sequence: TGTGCCAGCAGCTCATTAGGAGGGCACACCGGGGAGCTGTTTTTT.

The gene calls are TRBV19 and TRBJ1-5; tentatively, D is TRBD1 (5 bases). Trimming cost V 4 bases and J 8 bases, with 18 bases left between them. This CDR3 contains 15 residues. CDR1 and CDR2 (germline): LNHDA, SQIVND (reference sequence). CDR3 sequence: CASSTRASPGEPQHF. The DNA for the CDR3 is TGTGCCAGTAGTACCAGGGCCTCCCCCGGAGAGCCCCAGCATTTT.

The chain carries TRBV7-4 and TRBJ1-1; D remains ambiguous. V was trimmed by 1 base and J by 1 base, leaving 7 bases between them. This CDR3 region has 14 residues. Germline V gene data show CDR1 as SGHVT and CDR2 as SQSDAQ. The CDR3 region is CASSLVTGNTEAFF. CDR3 nucleotide sequence: TGTGCCAGCAGCTTAGTTACGGGGAACACTGAAGCTTTCTTT.

The chain employs TRBV3-1 (or the pseudogene TRBV3-2) and TRBJ1-1, with D perhaps matching TRBD1 (5 bases). V lost 7 bases, J lost 2 bases, and 11 bases lay in between. CDR3 length equals 13 residues. Germline V lookup: CDR1 LGHDT, CDR2 YNNKEL (reference sequence). The CDR3 region is CASNRGGNTEAFF. The CDR3 DNA is TGTGCCAGCAACCGCGGGGGTAACACTGAAGCTTTCTTT.

The chain employs TRBV4-1 and TRBJ1-1; possible D gene TRBD1, 5 bases. CDR3 length: 14 residues. Germline V gene sequence: CDR1 MGHRA, CDR2 YSYEKL. Trimming shortened V by 4 bases and J by 9 bases, and 18 bases separated the two germline ends. This CDR3 reads CASSLIRDEVKAFF. In DNA, the CDR3 is TGCGCCAGCAGCCTCATCAGGGATGAAGTTAAAGCTTTCTTT.

This rearrangement joins TRBV6-2 or TRBV6-3 to TRBJ2-2, with 12 bases aligning to TRBD2. The J segment lost 0 bases and the V segment lost 5 bases, leaving 7 bases of the junction unmatched. Germline V gives CDR1 MNHEY, CDR2 SVGEGT. The CDR3 is 18 residues long. CDR3 in DNA: TGTGCCAGCAGTCCAGGGGGACTAGCGGGCCCGAACACCGGGGAGCTGTTTTTT. Translation gives CASSPGGLAGPNTGELFF.

The chain couples TRBV29-1 to TRBJ1-3; no clear D gene. The CDR3 has 14 amino acids. Germline CDR1 and CDR2: SQVTM and ANQGSEA. Trimming cost V 7 bases and J 2 bases, with 15 bases left between them. CDR3 region: CSAGVSRAGNTIYF. CDR3 sequence (DNA): TGCAGCGCCGGGGTCAGTCGAGCTGGAAACACCATATATTTT.

The chain links TRBV7-2 to TRBJ2-7; D unresolved. The CDR3 totals 14 residues. Trimming stripped 1 base from V and 0 bases from J, with 7 bases between. Per the germline V gene, CDR1 is SGHTA and CDR2 is FQGNSA. The CDR3 DNA is TGTGCCAGCAGCTTAGGGGCTTTCTCCTACGAGCAGTACTTC. Translation: CASSLGAFSYEQYF. Variable domain in full (rest from reference TRBV7-2 and TRBJ2-7): GAGVSQSPSNKVTEKGKDVELRCDPISGHTALYWYRQSLGQGLEFLIYFQGNSAPDKSGLPSDRFSAERTGGSVSTLTIQRTQQEDSAVYLCASSLGAFSYEQYFGPGTRLTVT.

The chain has TRBV4-1 and TRBJ2-3; weak D call: TRBD1 (6 bases). V shed 0 bases and J shed 4 bases, with 14 bases lying between them. The CDR3 extends over 16 amino acids. Germline V gene lookup returns CDR1 MGHRA and CDR2 YSYEKL. CDR3 region: CASSQEINRVPDTQYF. The CDR3 DNA follows: TGCGCCAGCAGCCAAGAAATTAACAGGGTCCCAGATACGCAGTATTTT.

The gene calls are TRBV27 and TRBJ1-2, with D tentatively TRBD1 (5 bases). Germline CDR1 reads MNHEY; CDR2 reads SMNVEV (reference sequence). The CDR3 has 14 residues. V lost 6 bases to trimming and J lost 7 bases, with 18 bases between them. CDR3 nucleotide sequence: TGTGCCAGCAGACCGGGAGGGGAGGGTTTTGGCTACACCTTC. This encodes CASRPGGEGFGYTF.